These 27 T cell receptor beta chains originate from one sample sequenced in a study of blood T cell repertoires in COVID-19. Assay: immunoSEQ multiplex PCR; the TCRdb copy retains only in-frame clones and omits some. The data contain 90,000 to 120,000 clones, more than 70% of them singletons. The specimen sequenced was peripheral blood. These receptors all stem from a human donor in a cohort sampled during active COVID-19.

The V gene is TRBV6-6, the J gene TRBJ2-1; 12 bases align to TRBD1. Germline CDR1 is MNHNY and CDR2 is SVGAGI (reference sequence). After removal of 4 bases from V and 9 bases from J, the junction contained 4 bases not matched to a gene. There are 14 residues in the CDR3. In DNA, the CDR3 is TGTGCCAGCAGTTGGGGACAGGGGGCTGCTGAGCAGTTCTTC. As protein: CASSWGQGAAEQFF.

The rearrangement uses TRBV19 and TRBJ1-5; 7 nucleotides agree with TRBD1. Germline CDR1 LNHDA, CDR2 SQIVND (reference sequence). With 1 base clipped from V and 5 bases from J, the junction kept 2 bases outside the gene matches. This CDR3 comprises 14 residues. CDR3 DNA: TGTGCCAGTAGTATAGGGACAGGATATCAGCCCCAGCATTTT. This sequence encodes CASSIGTGYQPQHF.

The chain uses TRBV6-1 and TRBJ1-2; weak D call: TRBD1 (5 bases). Germline V CDR1 and CDR2: MNHNS, SASEGT. This CDR3 has 15 amino acids. V was trimmed by 2 bases and J by 4 bases, leaving 14 bases between them. The CDR3 DNA sequence: TGTGCCAGCAGTGAACGGCGCCGGGGGAGCTATGGCTACACCTTC. Its translation: CASSERRRGSYGYTF.

The chain couples TRBV28 to TRBJ2-7; TRBD2 agrees at 13 bases. CDR3 length: 15 residues. Per the germline V gene, CDR1 is MDHEN and CDR2 is SYDVKM. J lost 4 bases, V lost 3 bases, and 3 bases had no gene match. Here the CDR3 DNA reads TGTGCCAGCAGTTTCAAACTAGCGGGAGGGTACGAGCAGTACTTC. It is translated as CASSFKLAGGYEQYF.

This clone was detected only once. The CDR3 sequence is CASSAVGTSGVSSYNEQFF. The CDR3 coding sequence is TGTGCCAGCAGCGCAGTGGGGACTAGCGGAGTTAGCTCCTACAATGAGCAGTTCTTC. V is TRBV9 and J is TRBJ2-1; 11 bases line up with TRBD2. CDR1 SGDLS and CDR2 YYNGEE come from the germline V gene. This CDR3 spans 19 amino acids. V lost 3 bases to trimming and J lost 0 bases; unmatched junction nucleotides: 11.

The chain uses TRBV7-3 and TRBJ2-2; 11 bases map to TRBD1. This CDR3 region has 14 residues. V gave up 5 bases and J gave up 6 bases; unmatched junction bases: 2. Germline V gene lookup returns CDR1 SGHTA and CDR2 FQGTGA. CDR3: CASSKGQGAGELFF. CDR3 in DNA: TGTGCCAGCAGCAAGGGACAGGGGGCCGGGGAGCTGTTTTTT.

The chain joins TRBV30 to TRBJ1-5, with D perhaps TRBD1 (6 bases). The CDR3 runs to 13 residues. With 3 bases removed from V and 10 bases from J, the gap between germline ends came to 16 bases. CDR1 GTSNPN and CDR2 SVGIG come from the germline V gene (reference sequence). The CDR3 sequence is CAWRILGGGPQHF. In DNA, the CDR3 is TGTGCCTGGAGGATCCTGGGAGGGGGTCCCCAGCATTTT.

In its sample, this clone was seen many times. The rearrangement links TRBV4-1 to TRBJ2-5; D is unclear. The germline V and J ends were trimmed by 3 bases and 4 bases, with 9 bases remaining between them. Germline V gene data show CDR1 as MGHRA and CDR2 as YSYEKL. The CDR3 totals 13 residues. CDR3 protein: CASSQAQSETQYF. The CDR3 DNA follows: TGCGCCAGCAGCCAGGCCCAATCAGAGACCCAGTACTTC.

The chain joins TRBV27 to TRBJ1-2, with TRBD1 as a possible D gene (6 bases). Germline CDR1 and CDR2: MNHEY and SMNVEV (reference sequence). CDR3 length: 13 residues. V was shortened by 3 bases and J by 8 bases, with 13 bases between the two germline ends. CDR3 amino acids: CASSFGGARGYTF. CDR3 sequence (DNA): TGTGCCAGCAGTTTCGGGGGGGCTAGAGGCTACACCTTC.

This chain connects TRBV7-2 to TRBJ2-5; 8 positions agree with TRBD2. The germline CDR1 and CDR2 sequences are SGHTA and FQGNSA. V gave up 4 bases and J gave up 5 bases; unmatched junction bases: 0. This CDR3 is 12 amino acids long. The CDR3: CASSSGGETQYF. CDR3 bases: TGTGCCAGCAGCTCGGGGGGGGAGACCCAGTACTTC.

This clone turned up a few times. This chain uses TRBV29-1 with TRBJ2-2, with 9 bases fitting TRBD2. Germline CDR1 SQVTM, CDR2 ANQGSEA. There are 14 residues in the CDR3. With 3 bases clipped from V and 6 bases from J, the junction kept 5 bases outside the gene matches. The CDR3: CSVEGRTSAGELFF. Here the CDR3 DNA reads TGCAGCGTTGAGGGAAGGACTAGCGCCGGGGAGCTGTTTTTT.

V usage is TRBV27 and J usage is TRBJ2-5; 14 bases align to TRBD2. CDR3 length equals 14 residues. Germline V gene lookup returns CDR1 MNHEY and CDR2 SMNVEV (reference sequence). With V trimmed by 8 bases and J by 4 bases, 3 bases remained unmatched. The CDR3: CASGLAGGRETQYF. As DNA, the CDR3 is TGTGCCAGCGGACTAGCGGGAGGCAGAGAGACCCAGTACTTC.

The chain has TRBV30 and TRBJ2-3, with a possible D match to TRBD2 (6 bases). The CDR3 is made up of 13 amino acids. The germline V and J ends were trimmed by 3 bases and 10 bases, with 17 bases remaining between them. Germline assignment: CDR1 GTSNPN and CDR2 SVGIG (reference sequence). This chain's CDR3 is CAWSAGKGLAQYF. The CDR3 nucleotides read TGTGCCTGGAGCGCGGGGAAGGGGTTGGCGCAGTATTTT.

The chain joins TRBV15 to TRBJ1-2; D unclear. V shed 0 bases and J shed 7 bases, with 15 bases lying between them. There are 15 residues in the CDR3. Germline V gives CDR1 LNHNV, CDR2 YYDKDF (reference sequence). The CDR3 DNA reads as TGTGCCACCAGCAGAGAAGTCGAGGGCCGCGGTGGCTACACCTTC. Protein: CATSREVEGRGGYTF.

The genes are TRBV12-3 or TRBV12-4 and TRBJ2-7; D not certain. The CDR3 length is 13 residues. With 3 bases removed from V and 1 base from J, the gap between germline ends came to 7 bases. CDR3 in DNA: TGTGCCAGCAGTTTGTTTCAGTCCTACGAGCAGTACTTC. Encoded protein: CASSLFQSYEQYF.

The chain employs TRBV4-1 and TRBJ2-5, with TRBD2 matching 13 bases. The germline gives CDR1 MGHRA, CDR2 YSYEKL. V shed 0 bases, J shed 5 bases, and the junction held 6 bases outside the gene matches. This CDR3 is built from 17 residues. The CDR3 DNA sequence: TGCGCCAGCAGCCAAGATACTAGCGGGAGGGCCAGGGAGACCCAGTACTTC. Translating gives CASSQDTSGRARETQYF.

This sequence joins TRBV6-5 and TRBJ1-2; 10 bases line up with TRBD1. CDR1 and CDR2 from the germline V gene are MNHEY and SVGAGI. This CDR3 contains 14 residues. The V and J ends lost 7 bases and 7 bases, in that order; junction bases with no gene match: 9. CDR3 DNA: TGTGCCAGCATCCGGACAGGGGGGATTACTGGCTACACCTTC. It encodes CASIRTGGITGYTF.

The sample holds one count of this clone. The genes are TRBV7-9 and TRBJ1-4, with no clear D. CDR1 is SEHNR and CDR2 is FQNEAQ in the germline V gene (reference sequence). V lost 5 bases to trimming and J lost 8 bases, with 9 bases between them. The CDR3 has 12 amino acids. Here the CDR3 DNA reads TGTGCCAGCAGCCCTCACCGGGAAAAACTGTTTTTT. It yields the protein CASSPHREKLFF.

Concerning this clone: Compared with germline, one end of the junction differs, possibly owing to a read error. J is TRBJ2-4 and V is TRBV3-1 (or the pseudogene TRBV3-2); TRBD2 agrees at 8 bases. CDR1 and CDR2 (germline): LGHDT, YNNKEL (reference sequence). The CDR3 runs 13 residues. The CDR3 DNA reads TGTGCCAGCAGCCAAGTAGAGGGGACTAGTTTGAGCTTC. Protein: CASSQVEGTSLSF.

The chain has TRBV6-2 or TRBV6-3 and TRBJ2-7; 7 bases match TRBD2. Germline CDR1 reads MNHEY; CDR2 reads SVGEGT. J was trimmed by 1 base and V by 4 bases; bases with no gene match: 7. This CDR3 contains 15 residues. For the CDR3, the DNA is TGTGCCAGCAGTTGGCTCGCGGGAGTGTCCTACGAGCAGTACTTC. Translating gives CASSWLAGVSYEQYF.

The V gene is TRBV3-1 (or the pseudogene TRBV3-2), the J gene TRBJ2-4; TRBD1 matches at 7 bases. CDR3 length equals 16 residues. V was clipped by 3 bases and J by 2 bases; unmatched bases: 7. Germline lookup yields CDR1 LGHDT and CDR2 YNNKEL (reference sequence). The CDR3 sequence: CASSQRTGVTKNIQYF. The CDR3 nucleotides are TGTGCCAGCAGCCAGCGAACAGGGGTAACCAAAAACATTCAGTACTTC.

This chain joins TRBV11-3 and TRBJ2-2, with D possibly matching TRBD2 (5 bases). The CDR3 spans 13 residues. Trimming shortened V by 3 bases and J by 5 bases, and 7 bases separated the two germline ends. Per germline, CDR1 SGHNT and CDR2 YENEEA. The CDR3 coding sequence is TGTGCCAGCAGCTTCGAGGGTACCGGGGAGCTGTTTTTT. Its protein is CASSFEGTGELFF.

The chain is built from TRBV5-8 and TRBJ2-1; possibly TRBD2 for D (6 bases). The CDR3 runs to 15 residues. The germline V and J ends were trimmed by 2 bases and 8 bases, with 17 bases remaining between them. Per germline, CDR1 SGHTS and CDR2 YDEGEE. The CDR3 nucleotides are TGTGCCAGCAGCTTCTACCCAGCGGGTAGCTATGAGCAGTTCTTC. This sequence encodes CASSFYPAGSYEQFF.

This clone was recorded a few times. CDR3 coding DNA: TGTGCCAGCAGTTCAGGGGGAGGAGGCAATCAGCCCCAGCATTTT. Translation gives CASSSGGGGNQPQHF. The gene calls are TRBV28 and TRBJ1-5; 7 bases are shared with TRBD1. CDR3 length: 15 residues. V lost 4 bases and J lost 2; bases outside the gene matches: 5. In germline, CDR1 is MDHEN, CDR2 SYDVKM.

The CDR3 region is CASSSEEAGRNTEAFF. CDR3 nucleotides: TGTGCCAGCAGCTCAGAAGAGGCCGGGAGAAACACTGAAGCTTTCTTT. The chain couples TRBV11-2 to TRBJ1-1; no clear D. The CDR3 totals 16 residues. CDR1 is SGHAT, CDR2 FQNNGV, per germline. The ends were cut back, 4 bases at V and 2 bases at J, with 17 bases in the middle.

The V and J genes are TRBV4-1 and TRBJ2-2; D unclear. The CDR3 sequence is 14 residues long. The V gene's germline CDR1 is MGHRA and CDR2 YSYEKL. V dropped 4 bases and J dropped 5 bases, with 11 bases sitting between them. CDR3 sequence: CASSRVVETGELFF. CDR3 coding DNA: TGCGCCAGCAGCCGAGTGGTGGAGACCGGGGAGCTGTTTTTT.

The rearrangement uses TRBV3-1 (or the pseudogene TRBV3-2) and TRBJ2-5, with TRBD2 matching over 9 bases. V lost 4 bases, J lost 5 bases, and 8 bases stayed unmatched. The CDR3 consists of 15 residues. Looked up from germline, CDR1 is LGHDT and CDR2 is YNNKEL (reference sequence). The DNA of the CDR3 is TGTGCCAGCAGCCCAGCGGGAGGAGCGGTCGAGACCCAGTACTTC. It is translated as CASSPAGGAVETQYF.